Each of the 11 T cell receptor beta chains below was sequenced from the same sample in a study of shared clonotypes between healthy human individuals (dated by TCRdb to the early 2020s). Libraries came from the immunoSEQ multiplex PCR assay. This immuneACCESS table, as held by TCRdb, lists in-frame sequences with V and J called but not all clones. Of the missing ones, under half trace to an unresolved V gene in checked studies; the others have no known cause. Within this sample are 950,000 to 1,200,000 clones, with around three quarters of them counted one time only. The biggest ten clones account for 0.7% to 0.95% of the sample. The source material was memory CD4+ T cells from PBMCs. In the paper's terms, the cell subset or site label means: CD45RA-negative fraction. These receptors were taken from a young man in good health. Some clones in this sample may be carry-over from other donors' samples.

V usage is TRBV6-5 and J usage is TRBJ2-2; possible D gene TRBD1, 6 bases. Looked up from germline, CDR1 is MNHEY and CDR2 is SVGAGI. This CDR3 spans 15 amino acids. The V end lost 6 bases, the J end lost 4 bases, and 15 bases lay between the germline ends. In DNA form, the CDR3 reads TGTGCCAGCAGCTACGGACAGACTGCCACCGGGGAGCTGTTTTTT. Translating it yields CASSYGQTATGELFF.

J is TRBJ1-5 and V is TRBV7-2; no definite D call. This CDR3 region has 18 residues. Trimming stripped 1 base from V and 0 bases from J, with 16 bases between. Per the germline V gene, CDR1 is SGHTA and CDR2 is FQGNSA. The CDR3 here is CASSLVPNDWGSNQPQHF. The CDR3 DNA reads as TGTGCCAGCAGCTTAGTTCCCAACGATTGGGGTAGCAATCAGCCCCAGCATTTT.

The genes are TRBV30 and TRBJ2-7; the D gene is possibly TRBD2 (5 bases). In germline, CDR1 is GTSNPN, CDR2 SVGIG (reference sequence). The CDR3 contains 11 residues. V shed 5 bases and J shed 2 bases, with 7 bases lying between them. The CDR3: CAWAGAYEQYF. For the CDR3, the DNA is TGTGCCTGGGCCGGGGCCTACGAGCAGTACTTC.

In regard to this clone: The sample contains more than one DNA sequence encoding this CDR3. The chain couples TRBV29-1 to TRBJ2-2; D call uncertain. The CDR3 runs to 15 residues. The germline CDR1 and CDR2 sequences are SQVTM and ANQGSEA. V was clipped by 2 bases and J by 4 bases, with 14 bases between them. The CDR3, as DNA: TGCAGCGTTGAATCTAGGGATAGAACCACCGGGGAGCTGTTTTTT. It encodes CSVESRDRTTGELFF.

In its sample, this clone was seen once. The gene calls are TRBV4-3 and TRBJ1-2; no clear D gene. CDR1 is LGHNA, CDR2 YSLEER, per germline. CDR3 size: 15 residues. Between the trimmed V and J ends, which lost 0 bases and 6 bases, there was a span of 14 bases. The CDR3: CASSQDLGRPNGYTF. The CDR3 DNA follows: TGCGCCAGCAGCCAAGATCTTGGCAGACCTAATGGCTACACCTTC.

This clone turned up a few times. V gene TRBV2 combines with J gene TRBJ1-3; maybe TRBD1 (6 bases). The V and J ends lost 8 bases and 4 bases respectively, with 18 bases between them. The CDR3 is made up of 15 amino acids. Germline assignment: CDR1 SNHLY and CDR2 FYNNEI. CDR3 in amino acids: CASASNRVSGNTIYF. In nucleotides, the CDR3 is TGTGCCAGCGCCTCCAACAGGGTCTCGGGAAACACCATATATTTT.

The CDR3 sequence is CASSRTSSNEQYF. The DNA for the CDR3 is TGTGCCAGCAGCAGGACTAGCTCAAACGAGCAGTACTTC. The chain is built from TRBV7-9 and TRBJ2-7, with 8 bases lining up with TRBD2. Losses at the gene ends were 5 bases for V and 5 bases for J; bases not matched to a gene: 5. The CDR3 is 13 residues long. The germline V gene has CDR1 SEHNR and CDR2 FQNEAQ (reference sequence).

This clone was observed a handful of times. The chain employs TRBV6-5 and TRBJ1-2; D is unclear. Deletions cut 7 bases from V and 0 bases from J, with 6 bases between. CDR1 and CDR2 from the germline V gene are MNHEY and SVGAGI. The CDR3 is 12 residues long. As DNA, the CDR3 is TGTGCCAGCATCGGAGCTAACTATGGCTACACCTTC. As protein: CASIGANYGYTF.

The chain links TRBV28 to TRBJ1-1; 7 bases fit TRBD1. Germline lookup yields CDR1 MDHEN and CDR2 SYDVKM. Trimming at V came to 8 bases and at J to 4 bases, leaving 7 bases not matched to a gene. The CDR3 has 13 residues. The chain's CDR3 is CASGTGDLTEAFF. The CDR3, as DNA: TGTGCCAGCGGAACAGGGGACCTCACTGAAGCTTTCTTT.

The CDR3 protein is CASSKQVPRVTDTQYF. CDR3 DNA sequence: TGTGCCAGCAGTAAACAGGTACCTAGGGTGACAGATACGCAGTATTTT. V is TRBV27 and J is TRBJ2-3; D may be TRBD1 (5 bases). The CDR3 is 16 amino acids. Deletions cut 5 bases from V and 3 bases from J, with 18 bases between. Germline values: CDR1 MNHEY, CDR2 SMNVEV (reference sequence).

The genes are TRBV14 and TRBJ2-5; the D gene could be TRBD1 or TRBD2 (5 bases each). The CDR3 is made up of 15 amino acids. The germline gives CDR1 SGHDN, CDR2 FVKESK. The germline V and J ends were trimmed by 1 base and 5 bases, with 14 bases remaining between them. The CDR3 loop is CASSQVKSGTETQYF. The CDR3, as DNA: TGTGCCAGCAGCCAAGTAAAATCAGGGACGGAGACCCAGTACTTC. The full variable domain, rest sourced from reference TRBV14 and TRBJ2-5, is EAGVTQFPSHSVIEKGQTVTLRCDPISGHDNLYWYRRVMGKEIKFLLHFVKESKQDESGMPNNRFLAERTGGTYSTLKVQPAELEDSGVYFCASSQVKSGTETQYFGPGTRLLVL.